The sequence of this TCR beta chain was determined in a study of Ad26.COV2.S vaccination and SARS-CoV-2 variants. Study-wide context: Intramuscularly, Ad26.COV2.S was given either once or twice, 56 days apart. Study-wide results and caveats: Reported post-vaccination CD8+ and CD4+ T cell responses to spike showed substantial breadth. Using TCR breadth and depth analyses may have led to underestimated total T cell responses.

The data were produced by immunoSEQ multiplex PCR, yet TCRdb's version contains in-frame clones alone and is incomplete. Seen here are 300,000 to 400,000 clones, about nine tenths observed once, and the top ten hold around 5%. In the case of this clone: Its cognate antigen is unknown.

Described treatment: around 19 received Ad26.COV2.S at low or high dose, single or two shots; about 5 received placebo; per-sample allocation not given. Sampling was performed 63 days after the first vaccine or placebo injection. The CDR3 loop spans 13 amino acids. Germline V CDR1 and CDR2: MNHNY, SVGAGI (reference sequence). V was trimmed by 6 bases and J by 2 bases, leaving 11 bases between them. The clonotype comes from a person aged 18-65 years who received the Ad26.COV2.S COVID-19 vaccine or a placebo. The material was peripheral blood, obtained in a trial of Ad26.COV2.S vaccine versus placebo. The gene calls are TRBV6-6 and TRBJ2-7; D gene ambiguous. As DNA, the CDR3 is TGTGCCAGCAGCCTCGGTGGTCCCTACGAGCAGTACGTC. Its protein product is CASSLGGPYEQYV.